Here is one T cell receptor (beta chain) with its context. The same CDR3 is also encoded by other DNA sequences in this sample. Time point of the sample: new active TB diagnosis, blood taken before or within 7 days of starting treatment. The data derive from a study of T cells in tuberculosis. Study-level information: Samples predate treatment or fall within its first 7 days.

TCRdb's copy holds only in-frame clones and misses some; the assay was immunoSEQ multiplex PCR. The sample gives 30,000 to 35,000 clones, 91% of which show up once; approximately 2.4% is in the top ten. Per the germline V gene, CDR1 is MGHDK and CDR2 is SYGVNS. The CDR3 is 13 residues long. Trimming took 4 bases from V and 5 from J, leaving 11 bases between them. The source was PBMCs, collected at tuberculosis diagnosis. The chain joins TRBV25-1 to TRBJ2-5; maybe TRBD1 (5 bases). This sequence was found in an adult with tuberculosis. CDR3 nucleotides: TGTGCCAGCAGTGGCCAGGGAAAGGAGACCCAGTACTTC. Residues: CASSGQGKETQYF.